This TCR beta chain was sequenced for a study of Tregs in tolerant kidney transplant recipients. Concerning this clone itself: Its antigen is still unknown.

The V gene's germline CDR1 is LNHDA and CDR2 SQIVND (reference sequence). This CDR3 region has 16 residues. Between the trimmed V and J ends, which lost 10 bases and 4 bases, there was a span of 26 bases. TCRdb's copy holds only in-frame clones and misses some; the assay was immunoSEQ multiplex PCR. Of 50,000 or so clones in the sample, about 90% were seen once. Findings and caveats of the study: The most relevant donor-specific Treg TCRbeta repertoire apparently came from expansion with activated donor B cells.

Related graft donors supplied nonmyeloablative bone marrow transplants, and mixed chimerism was transient. The J gene is TRBJ2-7, the V gene TRBV19; a weak D match, TRBD1 (8 bases). The sample here was CD8+ T cells from blood (PBMCs), taken 24 months after the transplant. This clonotype was sampled from a human patient who received a combined kidney and bone marrow transplant. Some T cells may be supplied by the graft donor. CDR3 coding DNA: TGTGCCACCCGAGAAAGGGGCACAGGGGGAGGGTACGAGCAGTACTTC. It codes for CATRERGTGGGYEQYF.